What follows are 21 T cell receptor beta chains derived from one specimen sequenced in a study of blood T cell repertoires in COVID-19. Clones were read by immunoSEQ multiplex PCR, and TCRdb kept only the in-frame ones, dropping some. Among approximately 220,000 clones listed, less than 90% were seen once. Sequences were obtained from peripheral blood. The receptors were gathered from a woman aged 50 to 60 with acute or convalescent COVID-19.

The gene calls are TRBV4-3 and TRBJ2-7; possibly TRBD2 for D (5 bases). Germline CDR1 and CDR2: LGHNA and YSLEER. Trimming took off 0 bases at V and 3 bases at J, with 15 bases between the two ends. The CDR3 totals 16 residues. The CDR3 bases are TGCGCCAGCAGCCAAGATCTGAGGGCAGGAAGCTACGAGCAGTACTTC. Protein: CASSQDLRAGSYEQYF.

DNA for the CDR3: TGTGCCAGCAGTGCCATACAGGGAAGGACTGGAAACACCATATATTTT. It is translated as CASSAIQGRTGNTIYF. The V call is TRBV6-1, the J call TRBJ1-3; D may be TRBD1 (6 bases). V lost 4 bases and J lost 2, with 15 bases in between. Germline assignment: CDR1 MNHNS and CDR2 SASEGT. This CDR3 contains 16 residues.

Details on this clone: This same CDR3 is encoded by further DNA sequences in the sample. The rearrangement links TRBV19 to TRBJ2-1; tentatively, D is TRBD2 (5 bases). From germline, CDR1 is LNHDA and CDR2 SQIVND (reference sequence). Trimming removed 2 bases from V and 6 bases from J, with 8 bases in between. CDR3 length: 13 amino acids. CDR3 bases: TGTGCCAGTAGTATAAGCGGTCGCAATGAGCAGTTCTTC. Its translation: CASSISGRNEQFF.

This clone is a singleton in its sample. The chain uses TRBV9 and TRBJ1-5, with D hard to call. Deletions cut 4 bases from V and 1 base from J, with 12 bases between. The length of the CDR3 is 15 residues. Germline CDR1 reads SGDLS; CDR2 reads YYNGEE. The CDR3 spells CASSPSEGSNQPQHF. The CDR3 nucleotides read TGTGCCAGCAGCCCCTCCGAGGGAAGCAATCAGCCCCAGCATTTT.

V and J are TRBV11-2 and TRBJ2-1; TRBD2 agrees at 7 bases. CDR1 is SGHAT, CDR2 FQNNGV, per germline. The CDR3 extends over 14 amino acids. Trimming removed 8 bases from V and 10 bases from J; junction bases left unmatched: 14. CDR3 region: CASEAGVVLEEQFF. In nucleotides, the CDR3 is TGTGCCAGCGAGGCGGGAGTGGTCCTGGAGGAGCAGTTCTTC.

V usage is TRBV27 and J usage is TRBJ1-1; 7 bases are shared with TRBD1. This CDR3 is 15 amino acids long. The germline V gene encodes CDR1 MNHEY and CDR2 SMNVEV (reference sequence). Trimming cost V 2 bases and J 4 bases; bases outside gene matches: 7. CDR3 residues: CASSLLGQVSTEAFF. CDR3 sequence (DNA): TGTGCCAGCAGTTTACTCGGACAGGTCAGCACTGAAGCTTTCTTT.

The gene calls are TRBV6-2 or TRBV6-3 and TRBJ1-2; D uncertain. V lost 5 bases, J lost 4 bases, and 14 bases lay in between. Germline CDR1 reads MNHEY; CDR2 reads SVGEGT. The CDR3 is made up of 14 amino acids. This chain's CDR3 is CASSSPGPRYGYTF. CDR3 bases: TGTGCCAGCAGTAGTCCCGGTCCTCGCTATGGCTACACCTTC.

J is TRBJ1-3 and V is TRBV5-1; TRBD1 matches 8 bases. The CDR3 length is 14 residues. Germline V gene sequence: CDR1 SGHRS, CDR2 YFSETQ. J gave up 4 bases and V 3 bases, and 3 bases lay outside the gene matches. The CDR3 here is CASSSDRAGNTIYF. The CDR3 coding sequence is TGCGCCAGCAGCTCGGACAGGGCAGGAAACACCATATATTTT.

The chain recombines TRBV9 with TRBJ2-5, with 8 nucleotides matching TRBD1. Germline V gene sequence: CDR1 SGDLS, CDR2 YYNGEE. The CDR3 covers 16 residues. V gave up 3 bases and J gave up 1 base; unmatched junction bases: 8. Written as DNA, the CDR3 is TGTGCCAGCAGCGCAGGCGACAGGGGCTCCCAAGAGACCCAGTACTTC. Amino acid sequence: CASSAGDRGSQETQYF.

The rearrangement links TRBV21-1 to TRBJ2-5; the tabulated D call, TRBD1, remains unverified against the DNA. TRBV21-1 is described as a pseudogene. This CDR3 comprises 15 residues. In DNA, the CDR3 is TGTGCCAGCAGCAAAAGTAGAGCTAACAGGGAGACCCAGTACTTC. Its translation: CASSKSRANRETQYF.

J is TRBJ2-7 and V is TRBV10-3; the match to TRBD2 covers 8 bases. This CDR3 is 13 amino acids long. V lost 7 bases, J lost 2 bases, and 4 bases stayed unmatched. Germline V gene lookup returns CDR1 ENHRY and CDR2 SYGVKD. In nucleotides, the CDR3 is TGTGCCATCACCGGCGGGGGGACCTACGAGCAGTACTTC. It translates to CAITGGGTYEQYF.

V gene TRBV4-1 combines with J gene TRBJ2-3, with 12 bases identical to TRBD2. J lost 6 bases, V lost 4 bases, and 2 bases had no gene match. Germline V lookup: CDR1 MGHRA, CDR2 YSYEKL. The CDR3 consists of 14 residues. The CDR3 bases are TGCGCCAGCAGCCCGGGGACTAGCGGGGATACGCAGTATTTT. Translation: CASSPGTSGDTQYF.

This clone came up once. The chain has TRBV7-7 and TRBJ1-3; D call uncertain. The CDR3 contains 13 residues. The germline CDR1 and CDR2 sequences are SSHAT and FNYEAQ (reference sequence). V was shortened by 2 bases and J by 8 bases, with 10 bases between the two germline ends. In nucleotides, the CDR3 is TGTGCCAGCAGCTTATTACTGGGAGACACCATATATTTT. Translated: CASSLLLGDTIYF.

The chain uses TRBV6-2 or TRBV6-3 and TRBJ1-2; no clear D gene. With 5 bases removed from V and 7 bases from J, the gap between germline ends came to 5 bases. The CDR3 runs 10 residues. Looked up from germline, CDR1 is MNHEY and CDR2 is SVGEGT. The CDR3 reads CASSHPGYTF. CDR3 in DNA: TGTGCCAGCAGTCATCCTGGCTACACCTTC.

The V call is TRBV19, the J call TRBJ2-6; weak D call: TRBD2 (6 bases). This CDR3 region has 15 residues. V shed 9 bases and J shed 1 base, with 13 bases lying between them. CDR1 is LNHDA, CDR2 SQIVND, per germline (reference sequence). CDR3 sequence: CASKKEGSGANVLTF. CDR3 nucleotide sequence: TGTGCCAGCAAGAAGGAGGGGTCTGGGGCCAACGTCCTGACTTTC.

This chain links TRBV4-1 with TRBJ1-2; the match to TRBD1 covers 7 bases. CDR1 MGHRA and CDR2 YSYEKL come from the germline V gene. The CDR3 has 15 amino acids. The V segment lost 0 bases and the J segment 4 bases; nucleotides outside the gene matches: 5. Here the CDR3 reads CASSQDWGQPYGYTF. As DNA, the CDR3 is TGCGCCAGCAGCCAAGATTGGGGACAGCCCTATGGCTACACCTTC.

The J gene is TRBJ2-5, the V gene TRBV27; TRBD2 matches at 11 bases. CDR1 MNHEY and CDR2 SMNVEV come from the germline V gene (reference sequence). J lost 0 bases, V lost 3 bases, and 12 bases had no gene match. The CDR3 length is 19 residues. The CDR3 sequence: CASSLWLAGGPMDQETQYF. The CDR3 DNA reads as TGTGCCAGCAGTTTGTGGCTAGCGGGGGGCCCTATGGACCAAGAGACCCAGTACTTC.

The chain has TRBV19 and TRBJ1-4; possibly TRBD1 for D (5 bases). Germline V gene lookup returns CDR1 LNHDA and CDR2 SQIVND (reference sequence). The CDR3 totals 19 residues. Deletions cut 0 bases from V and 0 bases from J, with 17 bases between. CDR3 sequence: CASSIEDWFDSATNEKLFF. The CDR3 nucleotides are TGTGCCAGTAGTATAGAGGATTGGTTTGACAGCGCAACTAATGAAAAACTGTTTTTT.

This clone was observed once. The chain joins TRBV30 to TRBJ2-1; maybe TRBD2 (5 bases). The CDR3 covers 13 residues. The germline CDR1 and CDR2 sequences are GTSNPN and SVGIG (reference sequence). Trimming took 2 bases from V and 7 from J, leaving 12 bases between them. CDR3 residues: CAWSRLRGNEQFF. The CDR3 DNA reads TGTGCCTGGAGTCGCCTTCGAGGGAATGAGCAGTTCTTC.

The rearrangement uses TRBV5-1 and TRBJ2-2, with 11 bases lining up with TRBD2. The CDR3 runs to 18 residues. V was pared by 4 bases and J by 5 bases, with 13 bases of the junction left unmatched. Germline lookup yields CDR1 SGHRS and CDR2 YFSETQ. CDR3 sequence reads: CASSTGQLAGVGTGELFF. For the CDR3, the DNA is TGCGCCAGCAGCACCGGACAACTAGCGGGAGTCGGAACCGGGGAGCTGTTTTTT.

The CDR3 sequence: CASSGGLAGASGELFF. CDR3 coding DNA: TGTGCCAGCAGCGGGGGACTAGCGGGGGCCTCGGGGGAGCTGTTTTTT. This chain connects TRBV7-8 to TRBJ2-2; 14 bases line up with TRBD2. CDR1 and CDR2 (germline): SGHVS, FQNEAQ. The CDR3 covers 16 residues. V lost 5 bases to trimming and J lost 8 bases; unmatched junction nucleotides: 7. The variable domain in full, with the rest retrieved from reference TRBV7-8 and TRBJ2-2, is GAGVSQSPRYKVAKRGQDVALRCDPISGHVSLFWYQQALGQGPEFLTYFQNEAQLDKSGLPSDRFFAERPEGSVSTLKIQRTQQEDSAVYLCASSGGLAGASGELFFGEGSRLTVL.